In its sample, the clone carrying this T cell receptor (beta chain) was seen a few times. The antigen remains unidentified. After extraction with the RNeasy kit, about 0.45 to 1 ug of the RNA was reverse transcribed using random hexamers. It was immunoSEQ multiplex PCR that amplified TCR beta CDR3 across 54 Vbeta and 13 Jbeta. From the immunoSEQ multiplex PCR reads, TCRdb called clonotypes with MiXCR, one entry per CDR3 protein. The data show approximately 150,000 distinct CDR3 sequences, 92% seen once. The record originates from a study of CD8 T cells in Susac syndrome. With 0 bases removed from V and 4 bases from J, the gap between germline ends came to 9 bases. CDR1 and CDR2 from the germline V gene are MNHEY and SVGAGI. The CDR3 contains 14 residues. The healthy controls were matched to patients by age and sex. The authors negatively isolated CD8+ and CD4+ T cells and FACS-enriched TEMRA cells. Findings and caveats of the study: As acknowledged by the study, its TCR sequencing and HLA analysis included a relatively small number of individuals.

Sequencing input: CD4+ T cells from PBMCs. The gene calls are TRBV6-5 and TRBJ1-2, with a possible D match to TRBD1 (5 bases). This receptor was obtained from a human donor in good health. The chain's CDR3 is CASSYSRGTYGYTF. CDR3 coding DNA: TGTGCCAGCAGTTACTCGAGAGGGACCTATGGCTACACCTTC.